This is a list of T cell receptor beta chains from one sample in a study of T-cell memory formation after mild COVID-19. MiXCR was run by TCRdb on the 5' RACE reads, yielding one entry per CDR3 protein. In the table there are approximately 350,000 distinct CDR3 sequences, 10% to 15% of which are singletons. Sequenced input: PBMCs or a T cell subset sorted from them (not recorded which). The source of these receptors is a man aged 18 to 29 who had mild COVID-19 (a few samples of this study predate the infection). Cell type and time point are not known. Both conserved end residues are part of each CDR3.

v_gene	len	j_gene	CDR3aa
TRBV28	12	TRBJ1-5	CASSFRLRPQHF
TRBV6-2/TRBV6-3	15	TRBJ2-1	CASSYRPSGVYEQFF
TRBV4-2	14	TRBJ1-2	CASSRSQGRRGYTF
TRBV28	13	TRBJ1-1	CASSPLTNTEAFF
TRBV27	16	TRBJ2-1	CASSPLAGGAEHEQFF
TRBV10-3	13	TRBJ1-3	CAISVQGADTIYF
TRBV6-2/TRBV6-3	15	TRBJ1-6	CASSSGLPRASPLHF
TRBV29-1	13	TRBJ2-1	CSVRGTSTNEQFF
TRBV9	14	TRBJ2-3	CASSQTGGPDTQYF
TRBV12-3/TRBV12-4	13	TRBJ2-1	CASSLTVRDEQFF
TRBV6-2/TRBV6-3	12	TRBJ1-4	CASMWGRVKLFF
TRBV25-1	15	TRBJ2-1	CASSVPDRAFNEQFF
TRBV6-5	12	TRBJ2-3	CASRLQPGPQYF
TRBV7-9	14	TRBJ1-4	CASSLTDPSEKLFF
TRBV11-2	14	TRBJ1-2	CASSSLTDRPGYTF
TRBV30	12	TRBJ1-2	CAWSVPREGYTF
TRBV4-2	18	TRBJ1-3	CASSPGGGPGSSGNTIYF
TRBV6-6	14	TRBJ1-4	CASSYGDTNEKLFF
TRBV20-1	12	TRBJ2-1	CSASSSPGGQFF
TRBV7-2	14	TRBJ1-4	CASRQQGSNEKLFF
TRBV30	14	TRBJ2-2	CAWSAAPESGELFF
TRBV15	13	TRBJ1-6	CATSVAYNSPLHF
TRBV25-1	15	TRBJ2-1	CASTPPGQGRNEQFF
TRBV7-3	13	TRBJ2-3	CASSSRRPDTQYF
TRBV4-2	17	TRBJ2-3	CASPDPDSGGFTDTQYF
TRBV19	14	TRBJ1-1	CASSTDRLNTEAFF
TRBV6-2/TRBV6-3	14	TRBJ2-3	CASLRVPSTDTQYF
TRBV7-3	14	TRBJ2-2	CASGIDRVPGELFF
TRBV27	14	TRBJ2-2	CASKQGTSTGELFF
TRBV19	13	TRBJ1-1	CASSWVANTEAFF
TRBV25-1	17	TRBJ2-3	CASSEGGGTFYTDTQYF
TRBV12-3/TRBV12-4	14	TRBJ2-2	CASSPLMGTGELFF
TRBV6-5	15	TRBJ1-6	CASSYSIAGDSPLHF
TRBV7-2	13	TRBJ2-7	CASSLESGIEQYF
TRBV7-3	14	TRBJ2-1	CASSTAGGLDEQFF
TRBV20-1	15	TRBJ1-2	CSARVAVKRKYGYTF
TRBV30	13	TRBJ2-1	CAWSVRPGDEQFF
TRBV6-5	14	TRBJ1-5	CATARGLSNQPQHF
TRBV7-9	12	TRBJ2-2	CSAEWGTGELFF
TRBV25-1	15	TRBJ2-3	CASWGGSFSTDTQYF
TRBV29-1	12	TRBJ2-1	CGALDPYNEQFF
TRBV18	13	TRBJ1-1	CASSSDMNTEAFF
TRBV2	15	TRBJ2-2	CASTTEGKNTGELFF
TRBV9	14	TRBJ2-3	CASAMWQSTDTQYF
TRBV7-6	10	TRBJ2-5	CASSPGELYF
TRBV5-1	16	TRBJ2-2	CASSPLTGSRTGELFF
TRBV30	14	TRBJ1-3	CAWDRVEDGNTIYF
TRBV24-1	12	TRBJ2-1	CATSEDGHEQFF
TRBV6-4	16	TRBJ2-1	CASSDWGASGVDEQFF
TRBV15	13	TRBJ1-4	CATSTDTARKLFF
TRBV7-2	16	TRBJ2-3	CASSQRAGRVRDTQYF